The source of this T cell receptor beta chain is a study of blood T cell repertoires in COVID-19 (dated by TCRdb to the early 2020s). Study-wide context: The collaborator samples originated in the United States, Italy and Spain and spanned the acute and convalescent phases of COVID-19. Sample metadata almost always included a de-identified subject ID, COVID-19 status, age in years and sex. Where available, HLA class I and class II types were taken from metadata supplied by the sample provider and were not determined by assay-based typing. The material from the prospective study consisted of cDNA or gDNA derived from T cells, B-cell-depleted T cells, or PBMCs. The samples were drawn from two sources: the first 160 participants of the ongoing ImmuneRACE study, and over 1,000 subjects contributed by 6 global collaborators. The repertoires were made available in a free public database intended to serve as a resource for research on the immune response to SARS-CoV-2. The dataset comprised deeply sampled blood TCRbeta repertoires from subjects exposed to, actively infected with, or recovered from COVID-19. Overall study outcomes, separate from this receptor: The amount of clinical and demographic metadata varied by source and participant and was provided uncurated.

Per the germline V gene, MGHRA is the CDR1 and YSYEKL is the CDR2. The cysteine opens and the phenylalanine closes a CDR3 of 15 amino acids. Here the CDR3 DNA is all that survives: 45 bases in frame from base 1. V loses 1 base of germline sequence and J loses 8 bases, and the interval between the two ends is 15 bases. TCRbeta CDR3 regions were amplified from genomic DNA by means of the immunoSEQ Assay, a bias-controlled multiplex PCR. Regarding the original processing steps: Within the assay, amplification of reference gene primers was used to estimate how many nucleated cells each sample contained. To quantify the absolute abundance of each unique TCRbeta CDR3 rearrangement, sequence reads were collapsed and filtered. For each sample, productive Simpson clonality was calculated by taking the square root of Simpson's diversity index across productive rearrangements. As stored in TCRdb, this immuneACCESS dataset retains in-frame rearrangements with V and J assigned. A fraction of the clones does not appear; measured against another copy, unresolved V genes explain less than half of the discrepancy, and the remainder lacks a known reason. V, J and clone size derive from that table, while D and trimming were established from the DNA sequence. This sample lists approximately 41,000 clones; around 80% were detected once. Jointly, the top ten make up 30% to 40% of the sample.

Collaborating institutions collected whole blood in K2EDTA tubes following their own protocols. For TCRbeta analysis, collaborators shipped samples as frozen whole blood, isolated PBMCs, or DNA extracted from either of those sample types. In this sample, this clone turned up many times. Its antigen is not yet known. No base qualities exist here, and no much larger clone lies one base off it. Recombination connected TRBV4-1 to TRBJ1-3; possibly the D gene is TRBD1, per 5 matching bases. The receptor comes from a man between 40 and 49 years old with active or convalescent COVID-19. Sequenced: peripheral blood. The CDR3: CASSQGINTGDTIYF. The DNA sequence follows: TGCGCCAGCAGCCAAGGCATTAACACGGGGGACACCATATATTTT.